These T cell receptor beta chains were read from a single sample in a study of control samples from healthy donors and cancer patients. Repertoires were generated with immunoSEQ multiplex PCR, while TCRdb's copy carries only in-frame clones and drops some. The data hold fewer than 20,000 clones, with roughly 84% observed a single time. Sequenced input: PBMCs. Receptor source: an older woman with lung cancer. CDR3s include the opening cysteine and the closing phenylalanine or tryptophan. D genes are given only for firm matches. A row's size may be missing; if present it is once, few, many or a size class.

clone_size	j_call	v_call	d_call	cdr3_nt	cdr3_aa
-	TRBJ2-2	TRBV29-1	-	TGCACCGGGGGGCTAGCTGGCGGGGAGCCGTTTTTT	CTGGLAGGEPFF
-	TRBJ2-1	TRBV11-3	-	TGTGCCAGCAGCTTACAAGGGGGTGGTGCGGCCTACAATGAGCAGTTCTTC	CASSLQGGGAAYNEQFF
-	TRBJ1-1	TRBV7-2	-	TGTGCCAGCAGCTTCGGACGGAACACTGAAGCTTTCTTT	CASSFGRNTEAFF
-	TRBJ2-1	TRBV6-6	-	TGTGCCAGCAGCCCGGTCGGAGAGAATGAGCAGTTCTTC	CASSPVGENEQFF
medium-sized	TRBJ1-2	TRBV11-2	-	TGTGCCAGCAGCCTGGGTCTAGGGTGCACCTTC	CASSLGLGCTF
-	TRBJ1-3	TRBV29-1	-	TGCAGCGTTGCAGTCTCTGGAAACACCATATATTTT	CSVAVSGNTIYF
-	TRBJ1-2	TRBV19	-	TGTGCCAGTCCCGGACGGATCTATGGCTACACCTTC	CASPGRIYGYTF
-	TRBJ1-2	TRBV19	-	TGTGCCAGTAGTATTCGGGATACTCTCGGCGGCTACACCTTC	CASSIRDTLGGYTF
-	TRBJ1-3	TRBV30	-	TGTGCCTTCTACAAGGCAGGAAACACCATATATTTT	CAFYKAGNTIYF
-	TRBJ2-3	TRBV5-1	-	TGCGCCAGCAGCTTCCACAGTAACACAGATACGCAGTATTTT	CASSFHSNTDTQYF
-	TRBJ1-1	TRBV19	TRBD1	TGTGCCAGTAGTATAGTTGCGGCGGGGAGAAGGGGGGACAGGGGGAACACTGAAGCTTTCTTT	CASSIVAAGRRGDRGNTEAFF
-	TRBJ2-5	TRBV28	TRBD2	TGTGCCAGCAGTCTGGGACTAGCGGGAAACCAAGAGACCCAGTACTTC	CASSLGLAGNQETQYF
-	TRBJ2-1	TRBV6-5	TRBD2	TGTGCCAGCAGTTACGGGGCTAGCGGGAGTAATGAGCAGTTCTTC	CASSYGASGSNEQFF
-	TRBJ2-1	TRBV7-6	TRBD2	TGTGCCAGCAGCTTAGCTAGCCCTAGCGGGAGGTTCTACAATGAGCAGTTCTTC	CASSLASPSGRFYNEQFF
-	TRBJ2-1	TRBV29-1	-	TGCAGCGGGCTAGCGCGTTACAATGAGCAGTTCTTC	CSGLARYNEQFF
-	TRBJ2-3	TRBV20-1	-	TGCAGTGCTAGTACCCTCCGAAGAGATACGCAGTATTTT	CSASTLRRDTQYF
-	TRBJ2-2	TRBV2	-	TGTGCCAGCAGTCCAGAGAACACCGGGGAGCTGTTTTTT	CASSPENTGELFF
-	TRBJ2-7	TRBV7-9	TRBD1	TGTGCCAGCAGCTCAAACAGGGGTCCGGGCGAGCAGTACTTC	CASSSNRGPGEQYF
-	TRBJ1-1	TRBV6-5	-	TGTGCCAGCACCTGGGGGGCGGAAGCTTTCTTT	CASTWGAEAFF
-	TRBJ1-1	TRBV7-3	-	TGTGCCAGCAGCACTCAAGGGGGAGTATACACTGAAGCTTTCTTT	CASSTQGGVYTEAFF
-	TRBJ2-5	TRBV12-3/TRBV12-4	-	TGTGCCAGCAGCCGTGGACGGAAAGAGACCCAGTACTTC	CASSRGRKETQYF
-	TRBJ2-5	TRBV4-2	TRBD2	TGTGCCAGCAGCCCAACTAGCGGGGGGACCCAAGAGACCCAGTACTTC	CASSPTSGGTQETQYF
-	TRBJ1-2	TRBV6-2/TRBV6-3	-	TGTGCCAGCAGCGACCACCGGAGCTACACCTTC	CASSDHRSYTF
-	TRBJ2-2	TRBV9	-	TGTGCCAGCAGCGTGGATACCGGGGAGCTGTTTTTT	CASSVDTGELFF
once	TRBJ2-1	TRBV7-7	-	TGTGCTAGCAGCCCTGGTGTAACGGCGGGGGCCGATGAGCAGTTCTTC	CASSPGVTAGADEQFF
-	TRBJ1-1	TRBV6-6	TRBD1	TGTGCCAGCGCAACAGGGGCCCCTGAAGCTTTCTTT	CASATGAPEAFF
few	TRBJ2-5	TRBV19	TRBD2	TGTGCCAGTAGTCTTAGCGGGGCTAACCAAGAGACCCAGTACTTC	CASSLSGANQETQYF
-	TRBJ2-7	TRBV9	-	TGTGCCAGCAGCGTAGGGGGGGCCGGTGTGTACGAGCAGTACTTC	CASSVGGAGVYEQYF
-	TRBJ2-1	TRBV7-9	TRBD1	TGTGCCAGCAGCTTAGAAGGGGGCGATCTTGATGAGCAGTTCTTC	CASSLEGGDLDEQFF
once	TRBJ2-1	TRBV2	TRBD1	TGTGCCAGCAGTGAGAACAGGGGGAAGGAAAATGAGCAGTTCTTC	CASSENRGKENEQFF
-	TRBJ1-1	TRBV19	-	TGTGCCAGTAAGGATACGGCGGACACTGAAGCTTTCTTT	CASKDTADTEAFF
-	TRBJ1-5	TRBV5-8	TRBD1	TGTGCCAGCAGCGTAGGACAGGGTTGGAGCAATCAGCCCCAGCATTTT	CASSVGQGWSNQPQHF
-	TRBJ2-1	TRBV27	TRBD2	TGTGCCAGCAGTTTAGGTACCCCTAGCGGCTACAATGAGCAGTTCTTC	CASSLGTPSGYNEQFF
-	TRBJ2-1	TRBV30	TRBD1	TGTGCCTGGAGACGGGGCTTCTTCGGGACAGGGACGGGCAATGAGCAGTTCTTC	CAWRRGFFGTGTGNEQFF
-	TRBJ2-7	TRBV28	TRBD1	TGTGCCAGCAGAACTCCGGGACAGGGGGGCCCTTACGAGCAGTACTTC	CASRTPGQGGPYEQYF
few	TRBJ2-7	TRBV30	TRBD2	TGTGCCTGGAGTGCACCGACTAGCGGGAGGGCCTACGAGCAGTACTTC	CAWSAPTSGRAYEQYF
-	TRBJ1-2	TRBV21-1	-	TGTGCCAGCAGCAAACAGGGGGCAGGCACCTTC	CASSKQGAGTF
-	TRBJ1-5	TRBV19	TRBD1	TGTGCCAGTAGTTCCGAGGGACAGCGCAATCAGCCCCAGCATTTT	CASSSEGQRNQPQHF
once	TRBJ2-7	TRBV6-5	TRBD1	TGTGCCAGCAGCCTTTTCGACAGGGGCTTAGGCGAGCAGTACTTC	CASSLFDRGLGEQYF
-	TRBJ2-2	TRBV7-3	-	TGTGCCAGCAGCTTAGGAGGGGCGAACACCGGGGAGCTGTTTTTT	CASSLGGANTGELFF
-	TRBJ2-2	TRBV18	-	TGTGCCAGCTCACCGTACAGACTAGACGCGAACACCGGGGAGCTGTTTTTT	CASSPYRLDANTGELFF